The 17 T cell receptor beta chains given below trace back to one sample, sequenced in a study of identifying expanded T cells in peripheral blood. The assay was immunoSEQ multiplex PCR, and TCRdb's table has in-frame clones only and misses some. The sample has 100,000 to 150,000 clones, 84% seen once. The sequenced sample was blood. The receptors were sampled from a person aged 18 to 70 in good health.

CDR3 DNA sequence: TGTGCCAGCTCACCGGACCTCCAAGAGACCCAGTACTTC. Translated, it gives CASSPDLQETQYF. The chain couples TRBV18 to TRBJ2-5; no clear D gene. The CDR3 runs 13 residues. Trimming stripped 3 bases from V and 1 base from J, with 6 bases between. CDR1 and CDR2 from the germline V gene are KGHSH and LQKENI.

There are a few counts of this clone. The chain has TRBV7-2 and TRBJ1-1, with 9 bases that match TRBD1. After removal of 5 bases from V and 6 bases from J, the junction contained 7 bases not matched to a gene. Germline values: CDR1 SGHTA, CDR2 FQGNSA. The CDR3 runs 14 residues. The CDR3 coding sequence is TGTGCCAGCAGCCTCACCCGACAGGGGGCTGAAGCTTTCTTT. This encodes CASSLTRQGAEAFF. Drawing the rest from reference TRBV7-2 and TRBJ1-1, the complete variable domain is GAGVSQSPSNKVTEKGKDVELRCDPISGHTALYWYRQSLGQGLEFLIYFQGNSAPDKSGLPSDRFSAERTGGSVSTLTIQRTQQEDSAVYLCASSLTRQGAEAFFGQGTRLTVV.

V usage is TRBV29-1 and J usage is TRBJ2-1; D assignment may be TRBD1 or TRBD2 (5 bases each). The CDR3 covers 15 residues. The ends were cut back, 2 bases at V and 8 bases at J, with 19 bases in the middle. The germline V gene has CDR1 SQVTM and CDR2 ANQGSEA. The CDR3 sequence is CSVERSGQPGHEQFF. DNA of the CDR3: TGCAGCGTTGAAAGGTCGGGGCAGCCCGGACATGAGCAGTTCTTC.

The rearrangement links TRBV4-1 to TRBJ2-7, with D perhaps matching TRBD2 (5 bases). The CDR3 extends over 14 amino acids. V was shortened by 2 bases and J by 2 bases, with 10 bases between the two germline ends. The germline gives CDR1 MGHRA, CDR2 YSYEKL. This CDR3 is CASSQTEGTYEQYF. The CDR3, as DNA: TGCGCCAGCAGCCAAACCGAGGGAACCTACGAGCAGTACTTC.

This chain uses TRBV7-9 with TRBJ2-7; no reliable D call. Trimming took off 4 bases at V and 3 bases at J, with 19 bases between the two ends. Germline V gives CDR1 SEHNR, CDR2 FQNEAQ (reference sequence). The CDR3 runs 16 residues. As DNA, the CDR3 is TGTGCCAGCAGCTCTGCCGGACGGGCGGTGAGCTACGAGCAGTACTTC. Translation gives CASSSAGRAVSYEQYF.

The V gene is TRBV4-3, the J gene TRBJ2-3; D is undetermined. The CDR3 is 13 amino acids. V was pared by 4 bases and J by 4 bases, with 9 bases between. CDR1 and CDR2 (germline): LGHNA, YSLEER. CDR3 protein: CASSPGPADTQYF. DNA of the CDR3: TGCGCCAGCAGCCCCGGACCTGCAGATACGCAGTATTTT.

The chain has TRBV7-7 and TRBJ2-5; D is possibly TRBD2 (5 bases). CDR1 and CDR2 from the germline V gene are SSHAT and FNYEAQ (reference sequence). This CDR3 comprises 12 residues. The CDR3 bases are TGTGCAGTAAGCGGTAACCAAGAGACCCAGTACTTC. Translated, it gives CAVSGNQETQYF.

In DNA form, the CDR3 reads TGTGCCAGCAGCCAAGGGACGCGCTCTGGAAACACCATATATTTT. This codes for CASSQGTRSGNTIYF. V usage is TRBV14 and J usage is TRBJ1-3, with unresolved D. V lost 1 base and J lost 0, with 7 bases in between. Germline values: CDR1 SGHDN, CDR2 FVKESK. CDR3 size: 15 residues. The full variable domain, in which reference TRBV14 and TRBJ1-3 provide the parts outside the CDR3, is EAGVTQFPSHSVIEKGQTVTLRCDPISGHDNLYWYRRVMGKEIKFLLHFVKESKQDESGMPNNRFLAERTGGTYSTLKVQPAELEDSGVYFCASSQGTRSGNTIYFGEGSWLTVV.

This CDR3 reads CASSDPALYEQYF. CDR3 nucleotides: TGTGCCAGCAGCGATCCAGCCCTCTACGAGCAGTACTTC. V usage is TRBV6-1 and J usage is TRBJ2-7; D remains ambiguous. Germline-derived CDR1 and CDR2 are MNHNS and SASEGT. The CDR3 sequence is 13 residues long. V was pared by 6 bases and J by 3 bases, with 12 bases between.

J is TRBJ2-2 and V is TRBV6-6; no definite D call. Germline V gene lookup returns CDR1 MNHNY and CDR2 SVGAGI (reference sequence). There are 13 residues in the CDR3. V dropped 5 bases and J dropped 5 bases, with 9 bases sitting between them. The CDR3 DNA sequence: TGTGCCAGCAGTATATTCGGGACCGGGGAGCTGTTTTTT. Protein sequence: CASSIFGTGELFF.

This clone occurred a few times. The J gene is TRBJ1-6, the V gene TRBV30; D remains unclear. The CDR3 consists of 14 residues. V gave up 0 bases and J gave up 9 bases, with 12 bases separating them. From germline, CDR1 is GTSNPN and CDR2 SVGIG (reference sequence). CDR3 coding DNA: TGTGCCTGGAGTGTACTACCCCACCTTTCACCCCTCCACTTT. It codes for CAWSVLPHLSPLHF.

The chain combines TRBV7-9 with TRBJ1-5; weak D call: TRBD1 (5 bases). There are 13 residues in the CDR3. CDR1 SEHNR and CDR2 FQNEAQ come from the germline V gene (reference sequence). V shed 5 bases and J shed 7 bases, with 12 bases lying between them. The CDR3, as DNA: TGTGCCAGCAGCCCTTTAGAGGGGCAGCCCCAGCATTTT. It translates to CASSPLEGQPQHF. Full variable domain (remainder filled in from reference TRBV7-9 and TRBJ1-5): DTGVSQNPRHKITKRGQNVTFRCDPISEHNRLYWYRQTLGQGPEFLTYFQNEAQLEKSRLLSDRFSAERPKGSFSTLEIQRTEQGDSAMYLCASSPLEGQPQHFGDGTRLSIL.

The gene calls are TRBV14 and TRBJ1-6; D possibly corresponds to TRBD1 (5 bases). The CDR3 contains 15 residues. The ends were cut back, 10 bases at V and 10 bases at J, with 23 bases in the middle. Germline assignment: CDR1 SGHDN and CDR2 FVKESK. CDR3 bases: TGTGCCACCTCCGAGGTCGGGGCAGTTCTATCACCCCTCCACTTT. Encoded protein: CATSEVGAVLSPLHF.

This clone has just one count. The rearrangement joins TRBV6-6 to TRBJ1-1, with D tentatively TRBD1 (6 bases). CDR1 and CDR2 (germline): MNHNY, SVGAGI (reference sequence). V gave up 2 bases and J gave up 7 bases, with 17 bases separating them. This CDR3 is 15 amino acids long. In nucleotides, the CDR3 is TGTGCCAGCAGTTACCCAACGGACAGAAAGGATGAAGCTTTCTTT. Amino acid sequence: CASSYPTDRKDEAFF.

The CDR3 sequence is CASSLKGDISYNEQFF. CDR3 sequence (DNA): TGTGCCAGCAGCCTAAAAGGGGACATTTCCTACAATGAGCAGTTCTTC. V usage is TRBV11-2 and J usage is TRBJ2-1; a possible D gene is TRBD1 (6 bases). Per germline, CDR1 SGHAT and CDR2 FQNNGV. V lost 5 bases and J lost 1, with 15 bases in between. There are 16 residues in the CDR3.

This rearrangement joins TRBV5-4 to TRBJ1-5, with D possibly being TRBD1 (5 bases). The CDR3 extends over 16 amino acids. Germline CDR1 SGHNT, CDR2 YYREEE (reference sequence). The germline V and J ends were trimmed by 4 bases and 0 bases, with 14 bases remaining between them. This CDR3 is CASSRGTGYSNQPQHF. The CDR3 nucleotides read TGTGCCAGCAGCAGAGGGACGGGTTATAGCAATCAGCCCCAGCATTTT.

Details on this clone: Other DNA variants within this sample encode the same CDR3. The rearrangement joins TRBV7-3 to TRBJ1-1; no definite D call. CDR1 and CDR2 (germline): SGHTA, FQGTGA. The V gene lost 6 bases and the J gene lost 2 bases, with 10 bases spanning the gap. The CDR3 loop spans 13 amino acids. The CDR3 DNA reads TGTGCCAGCAGTCTGCAAGAAAACACTGAAGCTTTCTTT. Its protein product is CASSLQENTEAFF.